This section outlines one T cell receptor beta chain sequence together with its context. Negative isolation was used for CD8+ and CD4+ T cells, and FACS enrichment was applied to TEMRA cells. These data come from a study of CD8 T cells in Susac syndrome. Reverse transcription of 0.5 to 1 ug RNA was carried out with random hexamers. Amplification of TCR beta CDR3 was carried out by immunoSEQ multiplex PCR, which covered 54 Vbeta and 13 Jbeta segments. TCRdb analysed the immunoSEQ multiplex PCR reads with MiXCR anew, one entry per CDR3 protein. The sample has 330,000 or so distinct CDR3 sequences; approximately 89% are singletons. This CDR3 is built from 16 residues. Per germline, CDR1 DFQATT and CDR2 SNEGSKA (reference sequence). Trimming removed 1 base at V and 4 bases at J, with 16 bases between.

V usage is TRBV20-1 and J usage is TRBJ2-2, with no clear D. The sequence was collected from a human donor with multiple sclerosis. Sequencing used CD8+ T cells from PBMCs. Here the CDR3 DNA reads TGCAGTGCTAGAGTGTTGGGTGGGGTTAGCACCGGGGAGCTGTTTTTT. Translating it yields CSARVLGGVSTGELFF.